Included here is one T cell receptor (beta chain) sequence, with context. The antigen is undetermined. The method was immunoSEQ multiplex PCR; TCRdb's version includes in-frame clones alone and lacks a portion of them. The sample has approximately 100,000 clones; approximately 85% are singletons. This sample is drawn from a study of radiotherapy plus CTLA-4 blockade in lung cancer. In the study overall: Approximately 18% of patients responded objectively, and roughly 34% achieved disease control. Findings of the study overall: TCR clones from tumors expanded in blood after radiotherapy plus ipilimumab.

Enrolled patients, whose metastatic non-small-cell lung cancer was chemo-refractory, received focal radiation plus CTLA-4 blockade with ipilimumab. The ends were cut back, 4 bases at V and 6 bases at J, with 22 bases in the middle. The CDR3 contains 17 residues. Germline V gene sequence: CDR1 SGHRS, CDR2 YFSETQ. Sequencing was performed on peripheral blood, taken from a patient treated with radiotherapy plus ipilimumab. The receptor's source is a human donor with non-small cell lung cancer who had a partial response to radiotherapy plus ipilimumab. This rearrangement joins TRBV5-1 to TRBJ2-2; possible D gene TRBD1, 5 bases. In nucleotides, the CDR3 is TGCGCCAGCAGCGCAAATCCCGGGCAGGGATCCGCCGGGGAGCTGTTTTTT. It codes for CASSANPGQGSAGELFF.